In its sample, the clone carrying this T cell receptor (beta chain) was seen a few times. Germline V gene sequence: CDR1 DFQATT, CDR2 SNEGSKA (reference sequence). V was shortened by 5 bases and J by 7 bases, with 12 bases between the two germline ends. The CDR3 has 11 residues. These data are taken from a study of T-cell reconstitution after alpha-beta-depleted transplantation in children. Unique molecular identifiers were incorporated when the TCRbeta library was constructed. MiXCR, applied by TCRdb to the PCR reads, yields one record per CDR3 protein. The sample contains fewer than 700,000 distinct CDR3 sequences, about 23% of which appear only once.

Sequencing used PBMCs, mostly from graft donor cells, obtained 360 days after TCRalphabeta/CD19-depleted stem cell transplant. This clonotype was obtained from a boy in the first two years of life who had a stem cell transplant for acute myeloid leukemia, so the T cells may come from the graft donor. This rearrangement joins TRBV20-1 to TRBJ2-7; possible D gene TRBD1, 6 bases. The CDR3 loop reads CSAGGLAEQYF. As DNA, the CDR3 is TGCAGTGCTGGGGGCCTCGCGGAGCAGTACTTC.